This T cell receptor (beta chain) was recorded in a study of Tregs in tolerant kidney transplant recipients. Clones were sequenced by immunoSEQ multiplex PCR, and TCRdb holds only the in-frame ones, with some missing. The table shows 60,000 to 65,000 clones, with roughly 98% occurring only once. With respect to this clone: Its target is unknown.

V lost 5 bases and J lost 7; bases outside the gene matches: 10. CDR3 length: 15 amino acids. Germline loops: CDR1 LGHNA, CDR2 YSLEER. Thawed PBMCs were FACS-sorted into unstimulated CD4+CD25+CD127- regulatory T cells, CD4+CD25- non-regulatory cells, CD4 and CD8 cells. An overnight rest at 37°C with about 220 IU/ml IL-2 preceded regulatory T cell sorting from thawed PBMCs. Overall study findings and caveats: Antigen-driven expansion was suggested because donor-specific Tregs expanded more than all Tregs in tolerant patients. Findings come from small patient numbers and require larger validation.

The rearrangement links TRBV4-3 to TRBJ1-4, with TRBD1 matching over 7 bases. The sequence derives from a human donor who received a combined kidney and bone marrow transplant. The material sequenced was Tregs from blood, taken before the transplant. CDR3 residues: CASSKQTGLFEKLFF. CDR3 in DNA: TGCGCCAGCAGCAAACAGACAGGGTTATTTGAAAAACTGTTTTTT.